Given below is one T cell receptor beta chain in context. The antigen it recognizes is unknown. Base qualities were left out, and no much larger clone turns up one base away. Its CDR3 holds 15 amino acids, cysteine through phenylalanine. Left in the record is the CDR3 DNA by itself, 45 bases read in frame from the first base. Deletion took 4 bases off V and 3 bases off J, with a span of 16 bases between the germline ends. From a lookup of the germline V gene, CDR1 and CDR2 are SGDLS and YYNGEE. This record belongs to a study of shared clonotypes between healthy human individuals (TCRdb year 2020). Describing the broader study: The cohort included three men and a couple of women between 18 and 49 years of age. For each donor, three plates each were used for CD4 naive and CD4 memory, two plates were used for CD8 naive, and one plate was used for CD8 memory. To estimate repertoire size and how much clonotypes are shared between individuals, the study performed deep sequencing of blood TCR repertoires from about five healthy adults. Libraries were prepared and TCR repertoires were sequenced by different laboratories using diverse techniques, in order to increase sequencing depth and limit assay-specific biases. Each donor's leukapheresis produced roughly between roughly 0.85 and 10 billion PBMCs. The paper's findings and limits, for the study overall: Compared with non-shared clonotypes, the clonotypes found in all four sorted-subset donors had higher generation probabilities. Pairwise subsampling indicated that sequencing depth was expected to affect the degree of clonotype sharing among donors. Sampling was restricted to blood, and TCR repertoires in tissues likely differ from the TCR repertoires found in blood. The small number of donors limited the genetic and exposure-history diversity represented. Rarefaction of sorted-subset datasets indicated incomplete sequencing despite the large sequencing depth. Larger estimated clonotype richness was generally found for naive subsets than for memory subsets. When four donors were compared, the shared fraction of clonotypes was roughly 4.8% for naive CD4, 3% to 4% for naive CD8, 2% to 2.5% for memory CD4, and 0.35% to 0.4% for memory CD8.

TCR CDR3 regions were amplified from genomic DNA by multiplex PCR using the deep immunoSEQ assay. Extracted genomic DNA from each cell subset was distributed evenly across all wells of several immunoSEQ 96-well plates, and each plate was treated as a replicate. Each replicate PCR for sorted subsets received 150 to 250 ng genomic DNA, equal to 28,000 or so T cell genomes. Purified libraries were measured with a Qubit 3.0 fluorometer, size-checked on a Bioanalyzer 2100, and measured again with the KAPA Library Quantification kit. Each immunoSEQ 96-well plate was sequenced on its own single-read 150-cycle Illumina NextSeq 550 flow cell. Per the original workflow: Because the immunoSEQ output held only junctional sequences and lacked quality scores, the filtering could not match the filtering applied to full-length reads. To assign V/J genes and CDR3, sequences were annotated against IMGT germline references using PyIR, a Python wrapper for IgBLAST v1.9. Any read was removed if the V/J assignment was weak (E-value above 1e-6), the CDR3 was missing, or the read contained stop codons, out-of-frame junctions, or ambiguous translated residues. V3J clonotypes were defined by identical inferred V gene, J gene, and CDR3 amino acid sequence. Percentage overlap between repertoires was computed as shared unique clonotypes divided by the size of the smaller repertoire. Repertoire richness was assessed with RTK rarefaction, the Chao1 estimator, and Recon v2.1 estimates of unobserved clonotypes. Generation probabilities were computed with OLGA for all TCRbeta clonotypes obtained by the gDNA method from several donors. Imported from immuneACCESS, the table was reduced by TCRdb to in-frame sequences with V and J called. These copies leave out some clones; in studies compared against another copy, an unresolved V gene accounts for under half, and the cause of the remainder is not known. V, J and clone size reflect that table, while D and trimming were determined from the DNA. For this sample there are about 2 million clones; roughly 94% appear just once. The top ten clones comprise 1.2% of the sample.

For the CD8 naive samples, CD45RO-negative cells were positively selected for CCR7, yielding a CD45RA+CCR7+ population from which TemRA cells were excluded. The donors were healthy, HIV-negative adults with no recently reported acute infections or vaccinations. Every donor was a Caucasian adult residing in Nashville, Tennessee, USA. Blood was collected by leukapheresis, and PBMCs were isolated by Ficoll-Histopaque density gradient centrifugation and then cryopreserved in liquid nitrogen vapor phase. Analytical flow cytometry was used to check the purity and quantity of each magnetically sorted T cell population. From each sorted fraction, genomic DNA was isolated and quantified by UV absorbance on a Nanodrop 2000c.

The sequence derives from a man between 18 and 35 years old in good health. Specimen: naive CD8+ T cells sorted from blood. This specimen's cell subset or site label, interpreted: CD45RA+CCR7+. The rearranged chain carries TRBV9 and TRBJ1-2; the D gene assignment is ambiguous. In nucleotides, the sequence is TGTGCCAGCAGCTCGAGTTTTGAGGACGACTATGGCTACACCTTC. Protein translation: CASSSSFEDDYGYTF.